The rows below give T cell receptor beta chains drawn from one sample of a study of blood T cell repertoires in COVID-19. Repertoires were generated with immunoSEQ multiplex PCR, while TCRdb's copy carries only in-frame clones and drops some. The table shows about 280,000 clones, with 80% to 90% occurring only once. Sequencing used peripheral blood. These receptors were obtained from a woman between 65 and 79 years old with acute or convalescent COVID-19. CDR3s include the opening cysteine and the closing phenylalanine or tryptophan. Each record gives: V gene, J gene, clone size, D gene, CDR3 DNA, CDR3 protein. D genes are given only for firm matches. Clone sizes are given selectively: once, few, many, or a class where the clone is expanded.

>TRBV5-6|TRBJ1-2|.|.
TGTGCCAGCAGCTTGGTGCGGGGGGCGGGAGGCTACACCTTC
CASSLVRGAGGYTF
>TRBV19|TRBJ1-5|few|.
TGTGCCAGTAGTATAGACTCGAGACAGCCCCAGCATTTT
CASSIDSRQPQHF
>TRBV4-1|TRBJ2-1|once|.
TGCGCCAGCAGCCTTCCACAGGTTAGGCAGTTCTTC
CASSLPQVRQFF
>TRBV29-1|TRBJ1-2|few|TRBD1
TGCAGCGTTGAGATCCCAGGGGGGAACTATGGCTACACCTTC
CSVEIPGGNYGYTF
>TRBV19|TRBJ1-5|.|TRBD1
TGTGCCAGTAGTACCAACACAGGGGGAAAGCGGCCCCAGCATTTT
CASSTNTGGKRPQHF
>TRBV4-2|TRBJ1-1|.|.
TGTGCCAGCAGCCAAGATAGCAGGGGCACTGAAGCTTTCTTT
CASSQDSRGTEAFF
>TRBV24-1|TRBJ2-3|.|TRBD1
TGTGCCACCAGTGATACTACAGGGGCGGGAGATACGCAGTATTTT
CATSDTTGAGDTQYF
>TRBV19|TRBJ1-2|.|.
TGTGCCAGTAGTACTCTCCCGGGTGGCTACACCTTC
CASSTLPGGYTF
>TRBV5-4|TRBJ1-2|.|TRBD1
TGTGCCAGCAGCTTCGGGACAGGGGGCGATGGCTACACCTTC
CASSFGTGGDGYTF
>TRBV6-5|TRBJ2-3|.|.
TGTGCCAGCAGTTTCGGCAGGGGATCGCCAGATACGCAGTATTTT
CASSFGRGSPDTQYF
>TRBV4-2|TRBJ2-1|.|TRBD2
TGTGCCAGCAGCCAAGCAACTAGCGGGGGCAACAATGAGCAGTTCTTC
CASSQATSGGNNEQFF
>TRBV5-1|TRBJ1-4|.|.
TGCGCCAGCAGCTGGCAGGGTAACACTAATGAAAAACTGTTTTTT
CASSWQGNTNEKLFF
>TRBV19|TRBJ2-2|.|TRBD2
TGTGCCAGTAGTATGTTGTGGGGCGGGGGACGGACCGGGGAGCTGTTTTTT
CASSMLWGGGRTGELFF
>TRBV10-3|TRBJ2-2|.|.
TGTGCCTCCAGCGCCGGGTCAGAGGCCGGGGAGCTGTTTTTT
CASSAGSEAGELFF
>TRBV5-1|TRBJ1-1|.|.
TGCGCCAGCAGCTTCGGACAAAAGAACACTGAAGCTTTCTTT
CASSFGQKNTEAFF
>TRBV6-2/TRBV6-3|TRBJ2-1|.|.
TGTGCCAGCAGTCGGCCCAGGACAGTGAACAATGAGCAGTTCTTC
CASSRPRTVNNEQFF
>TRBV9|TRBJ1-4|.|TRBD1
TGTGCCAGCAGCTACGGGACAGCGGTTGAAAAACTGTTTTTT
CASSYGTAVEKLFF
>TRBV6-5|TRBJ1-2|.|TRBD1
TGTGCCAGCAGTTCAGGACAGGGACCGCTCAACTATGGCTACACCTTC
CASSSGQGPLNYGYTF